Shown below are 32 T cell receptor beta chains from a single sample sequenced in a study of neurological immune-mediated disorders. From the 5' RACE reads, TCRdb called clonotypes with MiXCR, one entry per CDR3 protein. The sample lists roughly 56,000 distinct CDR3 sequences; roughly 11% were seen once. Material: PBMCs. All receptors come from a man aged 60 to 69 in good health.

This clonotype has ten or more counts. This rearrangement joins TRBV5-1 to TRBJ2-3; 8 nucleotides align to TRBD1. The V gene end was trimmed by 0 bases and the J gene end by 0 bases; junction bases not matched to a gene: 3. The CDR3 contains 16 residues. Germline V CDR1 and CDR2: SGHRS, YFSETQ. The CDR3: CASSLGDRLSTDTQYF. The CDR3 bases are TGCGCCAGCAGCTTGGGGGACAGGCTTAGCACAGATACGCAGTATTTT.

This clonotype appeared many times. CDR3 protein: CASSLFFPGGGTGNTIYF. The CDR3 DNA follows: TGTGCCAGCAGCTTATTCTTCCCAGGGGGGGGCACTGGAAACACCATATATTTT. The genes are TRBV7-2 and TRBJ1-3; 7 bases align to TRBD1. After removal of 2 bases from V and 2 bases from J, the junction contained 12 bases not matched to a gene. Germline loops: CDR1 SGHTA, CDR2 FQGNSA. This CDR3 region has 18 residues.

This clonotype has at least ten counts. The rearrangement joins TRBV5-1 to TRBJ1-2, with a weak D call TRBD1 (5 bases). V was cut by 7 bases and J by 6 bases, with 16 bases left in between. This CDR3 is built from 13 residues. The germline gives CDR1 SGHRS, CDR2 YFSETQ. CDR3 region: CASGVSGSNGYTF. The CDR3 region has the DNA TGCGCCAGCGGGGTTTCAGGGTCGAATGGCTACACCTTC. The full variable domain, completed using reference TRBV5-1 and TRBJ1-2, is KAGVTQTPRYLIKTRGQQVTLSCSPISGHRSVSWYQQTPGQGLQFLFEYFSETQRNKGNFPGRFSGRQFSNSRSEMNVSTLELGDSALYLCASGVSGSNGYTFGSGTRLTVV.

This clonotype was seen ten or more times. J is TRBJ1-2 and V is TRBV2, with 8 bases identical to TRBD1. V trimming: 5 bases; J trimming: 9 bases; junction bases outside the gene matches: 14. Germline loops: CDR1 SNHLY, CDR2 FYNNEI. The CDR3 length is 15 residues. The CDR3 loop reads CASSLDRDQARSYTF. The CDR3 coding sequence is TGTGCCAGCAGTCTGGACAGGGACCAAGCCAGAAGCTACACCTTC.

V gene TRBV18 combines with J gene TRBJ2-1; 10 bases fit TRBD2. The trim removed 4 bases at V and 0 bases at J, leaving 6 bases unmatched. CDR3 length: 17 amino acids. CDR1 is KGHSH and CDR2 is LQKENI in the germline V gene. The CDR3 loop is CASSRLAGDSSYNEQFF. The DNA for the CDR3 is TGTGCCAGCTCACGGCTAGCGGGGGATAGCTCCTACAATGAGCAGTTCTTC.

In its sample, this clonotype was seen once. The CDR3 DNA reads TGTGCCAGCAGCCAAGGACAGGGGTCCTACTACGAGCAGTACTTC. Translating gives CASSQGQGSYYEQYF. The chain joins TRBV7-2 to TRBJ2-7; TRBD1 matches at 9 bases. The CDR3 has 15 amino acids. Losses at the gene ends were 5 bases for V and 3 bases for J; bases not matched to a gene: 8. Germline V lookup: CDR1 SGHTA, CDR2 FQGNSA.

This chain links TRBV7-9 with TRBJ1-2; 9 bases align to TRBD1. V dropped 5 bases and J dropped 4; count of bases not matched to a gene: 23. The germline gives CDR1 SEHNR, CDR2 FQNEAQ (reference sequence). The CDR3 is made up of 20 amino acids. For the CDR3, the DNA is TGTGCCAGCAGCAGAGTAGCCCCGGGACAGGGCATACGAGGGGCCTATGGCTACACCTTC. Protein: CASSRVAPGQGIRGAYGYTF.

In this sample, this clonotype turned up many times. The chain employs TRBV20-1 and TRBJ1-6, with a tentative D call TRBD1 (6 bases). The CDR3 runs to 16 residues. Trimming shortened V by 3 bases and J by 5 bases, and 17 bases separated the two germline ends. From germline, CDR1 is DFQATT and CDR2 SNEGSKA (reference sequence). CDR3 amino acids: CSARGRTGANNSPLHF. The DNA of the CDR3 is TGCAGTGCTAGGGGAAGAACGGGGGCCAATAATTCACCCCTCCACTTT.

The sample holds many counts of this clonotype. The V gene is TRBV6-2 or TRBV6-3, the J gene TRBJ2-2, with TRBD1 matching 7 bases. Germline V gene lookup returns CDR1 MNHEY and CDR2 SVGEGT. V was clipped by 5 bases and J by 1 base; unmatched bases: 10. This CDR3 region has 17 residues. CDR3 residues: CASSELGQQKNTGELFF. The CDR3 DNA reads as TGTGCCAGCAGTGAATTGGGACAGCAGAAGAACACCGGGGAGCTGTTTTTT.

This clonotype was picked up many times. The J gene is TRBJ1-1, the V gene TRBV20-1; 11 nucleotides agree with TRBD1. V shed 4 bases and J 0 bases; nucleotides not matched to a gene: 4. The CDR3 has 15 residues. Germline V lookup: CDR1 DFQATT, CDR2 SNEGSKA (reference sequence). CDR3 bases: TGCAGTGCTATCCGGGACAGGGGGGTGAACACTGAAGCTTTCTTT. Translating gives CSAIRDRGVNTEAFF.

This clonotype was found many times. V gene TRBV7-2 combines with J gene TRBJ1-5; a possible D gene is TRBD1 (5 bases). V was trimmed by 1 base and J by 7 bases, leaving 11 bases between them. Germline V gene data show CDR1 as SGHTA and CDR2 as FQGNSA. CDR3 length: 14 residues. CDR3 sequence reads: CASSLEGVVQPQHF. The CDR3 coding sequence is TGTGCCAGCAGCTTAGAAGGGGTAGTGCAGCCCCAGCATTTT. The whole variable domain, filled in from reference TRBV7-2 and TRBJ1-5, reads GAGVSQSPSNKVTEKGKDVELRCDPISGHTALYWYRQSLGQGLEFLIYFQGNSAPDKSGLPSDRFSAERTGGSVSTLTIQRTQQEDSAVYLCASSLEGVVQPQHFGDGTRLSIL.

This clonotype was found many times. CDR3 bases: TGTGCCAGCTCACCACCCCAGGGACCAGATACGCAGTATTTT. This encodes CASSPPQGPDTQYF. The chain joins TRBV18 to TRBJ2-3; D is perhaps TRBD1 or TRBD2 (5 bases each). Germline CDR1 and CDR2: KGHSH and LQKENI. Trimming pared 0 bases from V and 4 bases from J, leaving 8 bases between. The CDR3 runs to 14 residues.

This clonotype showed up many times. The chain uses TRBV4-3 and TRBJ1-1; D call uncertain. The CDR3 has 15 residues. Germline CDR1 is LGHNA and CDR2 is YSLEER. Trimming stripped 0 bases from V and 2 bases from J, with 10 bases between. CDR3 sequence reads: CASSQDRLINTEAFF. CDR3 DNA: TGCGCCAGCAGCCAAGATCGGCTCATCAACACTGAAGCTTTCTTT.

Comment on this clonotype: An end of the junction differs from the germline gene, which may be a read error. This chain links TRBV3-1 with TRBJ1-2; no reliable D call. Germline V gives CDR1 LGHDT, CDR2 YNNKEL (reference sequence). The CDR3 length is 13 residues. The CDR3 DNA reads TGTGCCAGCAGCCAGACTTATAACTATGGCCACACCTTC. Its translation: CASSQTYNYGHTF.

This clonotype was picked up many times. V usage is TRBV5-5 and J usage is TRBJ2-5; a weak D match, TRBD1 (6 bases). Germline-derived CDR1 and CDR2 are SGHKS and YYEKEE (reference sequence). The CDR3 has 13 amino acids. Trimming shortened V by 3 bases and J by 3 bases, and 9 bases separated the two germline ends. The CDR3 here is CASSWGQKETQYF. The CDR3, as DNA: TGTGCCAGCAGCTGGGGACAAAAAGAGACCCAGTACTTC.

With regard to this clonotype: Compared with germline, one end of the junction differs, possibly owing to a read error. The rearrangement joins TRBV5-1 to TRBJ2-2; D may be TRBD1 (6 bases). From germline, CDR1 is SGHRS and CDR2 YFSETQ. The length of the CDR3 is 14 residues. This CDR3 is CASSKGTSTGELVF. Written as DNA, the CDR3 is TGCGCCAGTAGCAAAGGGACATCGACCGGGGAGCTGGTTTTT.

The sample holds many counts of this clonotype. The chain links TRBV20-1 to TRBJ2-4; D is possibly TRBD1 or TRBD2 (6 bases each). Germline CDR1 reads DFQATT; CDR2 reads SNEGSKA (reference sequence). The germline V and J ends were trimmed by 3 bases and 6 bases, with 12 bases remaining between them. This CDR3 has 13 amino acids. CDR3 sequence: CSASGGRGNIQYF. Written as DNA, the CDR3 is TGCAGTGCTAGCGGGGGCAGGGGAAACATTCAGTACTTC.

This clonotype was counted ten times or more. The CDR3 DNA is TGTGCCAGCAGCTCCCAACAGGGCCCAACTAATGAAAAACTGTTTTTT. Protein sequence: CASSSQQGPTNEKLFF. The V call is TRBV7-2, the J call TRBJ1-4; weak D call: TRBD1 (6 bases). CDR1 is SGHTA, CDR2 FQGNSA, per germline. The CDR3 has 16 amino acids. Trimming took 4 bases from V and 0 from J, leaving 12 bases between them.

This clonotype was seen many times. V is TRBV19 and J is TRBJ2-7, with a weak D call TRBD1 (7 bases). The CDR3 consists of 15 residues. The germline V gene has CDR1 LNHDA and CDR2 SQIVND (reference sequence). The V end was cut by 4 bases, the J end by 0 bases, with 13 bases between. CDR3 protein: CASSRPRGASYEQYF. In nucleotides, the CDR3 is TGTGCCAGTAGTAGACCCAGGGGGGCCTCCTACGAGCAGTACTTC.

In its sample, this clonotype was seen many times. V gene TRBV5-1 combines with J gene TRBJ2-3; D possibly corresponds to TRBD1 (6 bases). Looked up from germline, CDR1 is SGHRS and CDR2 is YFSETQ. CDR3 size: 14 residues. V was trimmed by 3 bases and J by 2 bases, leaving 10 bases between them. CDR3 DNA sequence: TGCGCCAGCAGCTCAGGGGTCCCCACAGATACGCAGTATTTT. Amino acids: CASSSGVPTDTQYF.

In this sample, this clonotype turned up many times. The rearrangement uses TRBV10-3 and TRBJ2-7, with TRBD2 as a possible D gene (6 bases). The CDR3 sequence is 12 residues long. V lost 10 bases and J 6 bases, leaving 16 bases between the germline ends. From germline, CDR1 is ENHRY and CDR2 SYGVKD. The CDR3 is CATLAEGSEQYF. CDR3 DNA: TGTGCCACCCTTGCGGAGGGGAGCGAGCAGTACTTC.

In regard to this clonotype: A read error may be the cause here, since a much bigger clone is one base away. The gene calls are TRBV6-2 or TRBV6-3 and TRBJ2-7; 8 positions agree with TRBD2. The CDR3 spans 15 residues. The germline CDR1 and CDR2 sequences are MNHEY and SVGEGT. CDR3 region: CTSSYTGGALGEQYF. The CDR3 DNA reads as TGTACCAGCAGTTATACCGGGGGGGCCTTAGGGGAGCAGTACTTC.

This clonotype was seen many times. The V gene is TRBV7-9, the J gene TRBJ1-4; TRBD1 matches at 8 bases. The CDR3 has 15 residues. Germline assignment: CDR1 SEHNR and CDR2 FQNEAQ (reference sequence). V gave up 5 bases and J gave up 5 bases; unmatched junction bases: 7. CDR3 sequence (DNA): TGTGCCAGCAGCCCGGAACAGGGGGTGAATGAAAAACTGTTTTTT. Residues: CASSPEQGVNEKLFF. Full variable domain (remainder filled in from reference TRBV7-9 and TRBJ1-4): DTGVSQNPRHKITKRGQNVTFRCDPISEHNRLYWYRQTLGQGPEFLTYFQNEAQLEKSRLLSDRFSAERPKGSFSTLEIQRTEQGDSAMYLCASSPEQGVNEKLFFGSGTQLSVL.

This clonotype has ten or more counts. The rearrangement links TRBV15 to TRBJ2-5; D remains unclear. V was cut by 2 bases and J by 4 bases, with 5 bases left in between. The CDR3 has 12 residues. In germline, CDR1 is LNHNV, CDR2 YYDKDF (reference sequence). The chain's CDR3 is CATSRPPETQYF. For the CDR3, the DNA is TGTGCCACCAGCAGACCGCCAGAGACCCAGTACTTC.

At least ten counts were recorded for this clonotype. This sequence joins TRBV5-1 and TRBJ2-1; 8 bases align to TRBD2. CDR1 and CDR2 from the germline V gene are SGHRS and YFSETQ. Trimming at V came to 2 bases and at J to 9 bases, leaving 16 bases not matched to a gene. The CDR3 runs to 17 residues. The CDR3 here is CASSFIAGLPRGGEQFF. CDR3 nucleotides: TGCGCCAGCAGCTTCATAGCGGGGCTCCCTCGGGGGGGTGAGCAGTTCTTC. The full variable domain, rest sourced from reference TRBV5-1 and TRBJ2-1, is KAGVTQTPRYLIKTRGQQVTLSCSPISGHRSVSWYQQTPGQGLQFLFEYFSETQRNKGNFPGRFSGRQFSNSRSEMNVSTLELGDSALYLCASSFIAGLPRGGEQFFGPGTRLTVL.

At least ten counts were recorded for this clonotype. The rearrangement joins TRBV5-1 to TRBJ2-1, with D unclear. Germline CDR1 is SGHRS and CDR2 is YFSETQ. Trimming pared 0 bases from V and 8 bases from J, leaving 15 bases between. CDR3 size: 15 residues. CDR3 DNA: TGCGCCAGCAGCTTGGGCACCCACGTAGGCGATGAGCAGTTCTTC. Protein product: CASSLGTHVGDEQFF.

This clonotype was recorded many times. The genes are TRBV7-6 and TRBJ1-5; D not certain. The CDR3 sequence is 14 residues long. V was pared by 1 base and J by 2 bases, with 6 bases between. Germline-derived CDR1 and CDR2 are SGHVS and FNYEAQ. Written as DNA, the CDR3 is TGTGCCAGCAGCTTAGGTCAAGGCAATCAGCCCCAGCATTTT. Protein product: CASSLGQGNQPQHF.

This clonotype has at least ten counts. V usage is TRBV6-1 and J usage is TRBJ1-3; a possible D gene is TRBD1 (5 bases). V lost 6 bases and J 4 bases, leaving 16 bases between the germline ends. CDR3 size: 15 residues. Germline loops: CDR1 MNHNS, CDR2 SASEGT. This chain's CDR3 is CASSRGGVAGNTIYF. CDR3 nucleotides: TGTGCCAGCAGCCGGGGGGGGGTTGCGGGAAACACCATATATTTT.

In this sample, this clonotype turned up many times. V and J are TRBV10-3 and TRBJ2-7; possibly TRBD2 for D (5 bases). V dropped 6 bases and J dropped 0 bases, with 15 bases sitting between them. Germline V gene lookup returns CDR1 ENHRY and CDR2 SYGVKD. The CDR3 covers 15 residues. The CDR3: CAISKLVIGSYEQYF. As DNA, the CDR3 is TGTGCCATCAGCAAACTAGTAATCGGCTCCTACGAGCAGTACTTC.

This clonotype was counted many times. The V call is TRBV2, the J call TRBJ1-2; D not certain. V lost 2 bases, J lost 6 bases, and 13 bases lay in between. Germline V gene sequence: CDR1 SNHLY, CDR2 FYNNEI. This CDR3 region has 14 residues. The CDR3 sequence is CASSERRVGDGYTF. CDR3 nucleotides: TGTGCCAGCAGTGAACGGAGGGTTGGCGATGGCTACACCTTC. Full variable domain (outside the CDR3, taken from reference TRBV2 and TRBJ1-2): EPEVTQTPSHQVTQMGQEVILRCVPISNHLYFYWYRQILGQKVEFLVSFYNNEISEKSEIFDDQFSVERPDGSNFTLKIRSTKLEDSAMYFCASSERRVGDGYTFGSGTRLTVV.

This clonotype was counted at least ten times. This chain uses TRBV7-8 with TRBJ1-2, with a tentative D call TRBD1 (6 bases). Trimming removed 2 bases at V and 0 bases at J, with 10 bases between. The CDR3 has 15 residues. Per germline, CDR1 SGHVS and CDR2 FQNEAQ. The CDR3 sequence is CASSLSGASNYGYTF. For the CDR3, the DNA is TGTGCCAGCAGCTTATCGGGGGCCTCTAACTATGGCTACACCTTC.

This clonotype was seen repeatedly, ten times or more. The chain has TRBV20-1 and TRBJ1-5; D gene ambiguous. Germline V CDR1 and CDR2: DFQATT, SNEGSKA (reference sequence). The CDR3 is 16 amino acids. The ends were cut back, 4 bases at V and 5 bases at J, with 21 bases in the middle. The CDR3 region has the DNA TGCAGTGCTACAGACCCTAATCCCGGTCCTTATCAGCCCCAGCATTTT. It encodes CSATDPNPGPYQPQHF.